Included here is one TCR beta chain sequence, with context. RNA transcripts were the template for amplifying TCR beta CDR3 regions. TCR CDR3 underwent first-round RT-PCR with the HTBI primer set. One entry per CDR3 protein results from TCRdb running MiXCR on the multiplex PCR reads. The table has hundreds of thousands of distinct CDR3 sequences, roughly 19% seen once. This sample stems from a study of T cells in Graves' hyperthyroidism and ophthalmopathy. This CDR3 has 16 amino acids. Germline-derived CDR1 and CDR2 are SEHNR and FQNEAQ (reference sequence). V gave up 1 base and J gave up 3 bases, with 13 bases separating them.

V gene TRBV7-9 combines with J gene TRBJ2-1, with D maybe TRBD2 (6 bases). This TCR was recovered from a man aged 50 to 59 with Graves' ophthalmopathy. Sequenced material: blood. The CDR3 bases are TGTGCCAGCAGCTTAGGTTTAGGCGGGAACTACAATGAGCAGTTCTTC. Protein product: CASSLGLGGNYNEQFF. Filled out from reference TRBV7-9 and TRBJ2-1, the complete variable domain reads DTGVSQNPRHKITKRGQNVTFRCDPISEHNRLYWYRQTLGQGPEFLTYFQNEAQLEKSRLLSDRFSAERPKGSFSTLEIQRTEQGDSAMYLCASSLGLGGNYNEQFFGPGTRLTVL.